This note documents a single TCR beta chain sequence. The antigen it binds to is not known. Base-call qualities are not available, and no considerably larger clone is one nucleotide away. This sample is drawn from a study of shared clonotypes between healthy human individuals (dated by TCRdb to 2020 to 2022). At the level of the whole study: The cohort comprised a couple of women and a few men aged 18 to 49 years. Per donor, three plates each were used for CD4 naive and CD4 memory, two for CD8 naive, and one for CD8 memory. Blood TCR repertoires of a handful of healthy adults were deeply sequenced to estimate repertoire size and the extent of clonotype sharing between individuals. To increase sequencing depth and limit assay-specific biases, different laboratories used diverse techniques to prepare libraries and sequence TCR repertoires. Leukapheresis yielded between about 0.94 and 9 billion PBMCs per donor. What the authors observed across the whole study: Compared with non-shared clonotypes, clonotypes shared by all four sorted-subset donors had higher generation probabilities. Incomplete sequencing was indicated by rarefaction of sorted-subset datasets, despite the large sequencing depth. Sampling was restricted to blood, and TCR repertoires in tissue are likely to differ from TCR repertoires in blood. Approximately 4.8% of naive CD4, around 3.6% of naive CD8, approximately 2% of memory CD4, and more than 0.35% of memory CD8 clonotypes were shared across a few donors. Based on pairwise subsampling, the degree of clonotype sharing among donors was expected to be affected by sequencing depth. Estimated clonotype richness was generally larger for naive than for memory subsets. Because the study included only a small number of donors, the genetic and exposure-history diversity represented was limited.

TCR CDR3 regions were amplified from genomic DNA by multiplex PCR using the deep immunoSEQ assay. Genomic DNA extracted from each cell subset was distributed evenly over all wells of several immunoSEQ 96-well plates, and each plate served as one replicate. Each replicate PCR for sorted subsets received approximately 200 ng genomic DNA, equal to about 30,000 T cell genomes. Purified libraries were measured with a Qubit 3.0 fluorometer, size-checked on a Bioanalyzer 2100, and measured again with the KAPA Library Quantification kit. Each immunoSEQ 96-well plate was sequenced on its own single-read 150-cycle Illumina NextSeq 550 flow cell. Turning to the authors' computational methods: Because only junctional sequences without quality scores were contained in the immunoSEQ output, filtering matching that applied to full-length reads could not be performed. Sequences were annotated with PyIR, a Python wrapper for IgBLAST v1.9, using IMGT germline references to assign V/J genes and CDR3. Any read was removed if the V/J assignment was weak (E-value above 1e-6), the CDR3 was missing, or the read contained stop codons, out-of-frame junctions, or ambiguous translated residues. V3J clonotypes were defined by identical inferred V gene, J gene, and CDR3 amino acid sequence. Percentage overlap between repertoires was calculated by dividing the number of shared unique clonotypes by the size of the smaller repertoire. Three approaches were used to assess repertoire richness: RTK rarefaction, the Chao1 estimator, and Recon v2.1 estimates of unobserved clonotypes. OLGA was used to compute generation probabilities for all TCRbeta clonotypes that the gDNA method yielded from a handful of donors. This immuneACCESS table, as held by TCRdb, lists in-frame sequences with V and J called but not all clones. Of the missing ones, under half trace to an unresolved V gene in checked studies; the others have no known cause. That table is the source of V, J and clone size, and D and trimming were worked out from the DNA. The sample contains some 2,000,000 clones, 85% to 95% of them found a single time. The top ten clonotypes cover 1.1% of the sample.

For the CD8 naive samples, CD45RO-negative cells were positively selected for CCR7, yielding a CD45RA+CCR7+ population from which TemRA cells were excluded. The donors were healthy, HIV-negative adults who had no recently reported acute infections or vaccinations. Only Caucasian adults living in Nashville, Tennessee, USA were represented among the donors. After blood collection by leukapheresis, PBMCs were isolated using Ficoll-Histopaque density gradient centrifugation and then cryopreserved in the vapor phase of liquid nitrogen. Analytical flow cytometry was used to check the purity and quantity of each magnetically sorted T cell population. Each sorted fraction had its genomic DNA isolated and then quantified by UV absorbance on a Nanodrop 2000c. The receptor comes from a man between 18 and 35 years old in good health. Source material: naive CD8+ T cells sorted from blood. The sample's cell subset or site label, in plain terms: CD45RA+CCR7+.

For the CDR3, the sequence is CASSYSGGWMAGELFF. The sequenced DNA: TGTGCCAGCAGTTACTCCGGTGGGTGGATGGCCGGGGAGCTGTTTTTT. Recombination connected TRBV6-6 to TRBJ2-2; the D gene is not confidently resolved. CDR1 is given as MNHNY and CDR2 as SVGAGI, both from the germline V gene (reference sequence). Measured from the cysteine to the phenylalanine, the CDR3 is 16 residues long. CDR3 DNA is the only sequence kept; it has 48 bases, read in frame from the first base. V is reduced by 0 bases and J by 6 bases, leaving a spacing of 14 bases between them.